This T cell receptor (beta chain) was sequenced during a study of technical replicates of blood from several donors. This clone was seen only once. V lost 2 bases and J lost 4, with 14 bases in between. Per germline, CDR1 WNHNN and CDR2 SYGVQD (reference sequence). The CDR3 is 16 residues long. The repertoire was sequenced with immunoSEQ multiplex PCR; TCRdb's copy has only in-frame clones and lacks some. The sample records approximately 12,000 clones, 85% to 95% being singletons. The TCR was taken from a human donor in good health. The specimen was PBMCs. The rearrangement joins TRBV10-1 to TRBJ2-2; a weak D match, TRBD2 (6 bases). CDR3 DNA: TGCGCCAGCAGTGAGGACTGGCCAGCGGGCACCGGGGAGCTGTTTTTT. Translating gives CASSEDWPAGTGELFF.